These T cell receptor beta chains were read from a single sample in a study of blood T cell repertoires in COVID-19. Profiled with immunoSEQ multiplex PCR; TCRdb holds only in-frame clones, not every one. The profile shows a few hundred thousand clones, 80% to 95% of them singletons. The sample was PBMCs or T cells enriched from blood (not recorded which). These receptors were obtained from a man aged 18 to 35 who had recovered from COVID-19. Each CDR3 is given with its conserved first and last residue. The order of the fields is clone size, D gene, V gene, J gene, CDR3 DNA, CDR3 protein. D genes are given only for firm matches. Clone size is not always given. Where it is, it says once, few, many or a class for expanded clones.

.	.	TRBV7-2	TRBJ2-3	TGTGCCAGCAGCTTAGTGTCCCCAGCAGATACGCAGTATTTT	CASSLVSPADTQYF
.	TRBD1	TRBV19	TRBJ1-5	TGTGCCAGTAGTAGCCGGACAGGTTATCAGCCCCAGCATTTT	CASSSRTGYQPQHF
.	TRBD2	TRBV4-2	TRBJ2-7	TGTGCCAGCAGCCAAGAGAAGTCAGCGGGAGAGGATTACGAGCAGTACTTC	CASSQEKSAGEDYEQYF
.	TRBD1	TRBV18	TRBJ1-2	TGTGCCAGCTCAACGGGGACAGGGGGAGATGGCTACACCTTC	CASSTGTGGDGYTF
.	TRBD1	TRBV2	TRBJ1-1	TGTGCCAGCAGAGCACAGGGGGTGGGGACTGAAGCTTTCTTT	CASRAQGVGTEAFF
.	TRBD2	TRBV5-4	TRBJ2-2	TGTGCCAGCAGCTTGCGAAGCGGGAGTTCAAGCGGGGAGCTGTTTTTT	CASSLRSGSSSGELFF
.	.	TRBV5-3	TRBJ1-1	TGTGCCAGAAGCCGACTCGTTCCGCGGGAAGCTTTCTTT	CARSRLVPREAFF
.	.	TRBV10-3	TRBJ2-7	TGTGCCATCAGTGAGATTGGAGGAGGCTACGAGCAGTACTTC	CAISEIGGGYEQYF
.	.	TRBV28	TRBJ1-1	TGTGCCAGCAGTTCCCGGGGGGGGCTGGGGAACACTGAAGCTTTCTTT	CASSSRGGLGNTEAFF
once	TRBD1	TRBV10-3	TRBJ1-1	TGTGCCATCAGTGGACAGGGGAACACTGAAGCTTTCTTT	CAISGQGNTEAFF
few	.	TRBV6-1	TRBJ2-3	TGTGCCAGCAGTGAAGGCGCCGCTTCGGATACGCAGTATTTT	CASSEGAASDTQYF
once	.	TRBV2	TRBJ1-6	TGTGCCAGCAGGGCGACAGGTCCGTCCCTCCACTTT	CASRATGPSLHF
.	.	TRBV27	TRBJ2-5	TGTGCCAGCAGTCAACGACAACTTCAAGAGACCCAGTACTTC	CASSQRQLQETQYF
.	TRBD1	TRBV11-3	TRBJ1-2	TGTGCCAGCACCACAGGGGCAGACGGCGACTATGGCTACACCTTC	CASTTGADGDYGYTF
.	.	TRBV2	TRBJ1-2	TGTGCCAGCAGTGAACGGGTCACTGGCTACACCTTC	CASSERVTGYTF
.	TRBD1	TRBV15	TRBJ1-2	TGTGCCACCAGCAGAGCCCCGTGGACAGGGGGCGTAGGGAGCCCTAACTATGGCTACACCTTC	CATSRAPWTGGVGSPNYGYTF
few	TRBD1	TRBV7-8	TRBJ1-4	TGTGCCAGCAGCCGGACGGACAGGGGATTAATCCATAATGAAAAACTGTTTTTT	CASSRTDRGLIHNEKLFF
.	.	TRBV6-1	TRBJ1-6	TGTGCCAGCAGTGAGGCAGGGTATAATTCACCCCTCCACTTT	CASSEAGYNSPLHF
.	.	TRBV9	TRBJ2-2	TGTGCCAGCAGCGCGTATGGAGAGTCGAACACCGGGGAGCTGTTTTTT	CASSAYGESNTGELFF
.	.	TRBV7-9	TRBJ1-1	TGTGCCAGCAGCTTAGCGCAGGAAATGAACACTGAAGCTTTCTTT	CASSLAQEMNTEAFF
.	.	TRBV7-3	TRBJ2-7	TGTGCCAGCAGCCCCCTGGGAGGCTCCTACGAGCAGTACTTC	CASSPLGGSYEQYF
once	.	TRBV7-2	TRBJ1-4	TGTGCCAGCAGCTTAGATAGGGAGAGTGAAAAACTGTTTTTT	CASSLDRESEKLFF
.	TRBD1	TRBV6-1	TRBJ1-1	TGTGCCAGCAGTGAGAGACAGGGGTCTATGAACACTGAAGCTTTCTTT	CASSERQGSMNTEAFF
.	TRBD2	TRBV5-1	TRBJ2-3	TGCGCCAGCAGCTTAAGAGCGGGATCTAGCACAGATACGCAGTATTTT	CASSLRAGSSTDTQYF
.	TRBD1	TRBV30	TRBJ1-2	TGTGCCTGGAGCCCGGGACAGGGGGCGGGCTACACCTTC	CAWSPGQGAGYTF
.	TRBD1	TRBV27	TRBJ2-2	TGTGCCAGCAGTTTACCGCCGGGACAGACCGGGGAGCTGTTTTTT	CASSLPPGQTGELFF
.	.	TRBV2	TRBJ2-7	TGTGCCAGCAGGGGCCCGGGACAGCGGGCGACTTTCACCTACGAGCAGTACTTC	CASRGPGQRATFTYEQYF
.	TRBD2	TRBV9	TRBJ2-7	TGTGCCAGCAGCGTAGACGGGAGGGCCTCAGACGAGCAGTACTTC	CASSVDGRASDEQYF
.	.	TRBV20-1	TRBJ2-1	TGCAGTGCTAGTGGTCTAGCTGCAAATGAGCAGTTCTTC	CSASGLAANEQFF
.	TRBD1	TRBV27	TRBJ2-2	TGTGCCAGCAGGGACAGGGGTCTGAACACCGGGGAGCTGTTTTTT	CASRDRGLNTGELFF
.	.	TRBV9	TRBJ2-2	TGTGCCAGCAGCGTAGGGAGGGCCACCGGGGAGCTGTTTTTT	CASSVGRATGELFF
.	.	TRBV7-9	TRBJ1-4	TGTGCCAGCAGCTTAGACCCCCGGAGAGGCTTATATGAAAAACTGTTTTTT	CASSLDPRRGLYEKLFF
.	TRBD1	TRBV28	TRBJ2-3	TGTGCCAGCAGTTTAGGCGGGACAGGTTTCACAGATACGCAGTATTTT	CASSLGGTGFTDTQYF
few	TRBD1	TRBV7-8	TRBJ1-2	TGTGCCAGCAGCTTAGCCGGGACAGAACGGGGCTACACCTTC	CASSLAGTERGYTF
.	.	TRBV5-1	TRBJ2-2	TGCGCCAGCAGCTTGGGAGGGTTCCCCGGGGAGCTGTTTTTT	CASSLGGFPGELFF
.	TRBD2	TRBV3-1/TRBV3-2	TRBJ2-1	TGTGCCAGCAGCGTACCTAGCGGGGGGCCTGAGCAGTTCTTC	CASSVPSGGPEQFF
few	.	TRBV5-6	TRBJ1-2	TGTGCCAGCAGCTTGTTCCGACAGGCGGACTATGGCTACACCTTC	CASSLFRQADYGYTF
.	.	TRBV12-3/TRBV12-4	TRBJ2-7	TGTGCCAGCAGTTTAGTTAGGGGCCACGAGCAGTACTTC	CASSLVRGHEQYF
.	TRBD1	TRBV19	TRBJ2-7	TGTGCCAGTAGTCTCTCGACAGGGGGCTACGAGCAGTACTTC	CASSLSTGGYEQYF
.	TRBD1	TRBV14	TRBJ1-5	TGTGCCAGCAGCCTCATCTCGGGACAGCAACATTATCAGCCCCAGCATTTT	CASSLISGQQHYQPQHF
.	.	TRBV7-2	TRBJ2-3	TGTGCCAGCAGCTTATTCCCTTTCGGGGATACGCAGTATTTT	CASSLFPFGDTQYF
.	TRBD1	TRBV27	TRBJ2-7	TGTGCCAGCAGTTTGGGGACAGACTCCTACGAGCAGTACTTC	CASSLGTDSYEQYF
.	.	TRBV6-5	TRBJ2-7	TGTGCCAGCAGTCGGGCAGGGAACTCCTACGAGCAGTACTTC	CASSRAGNSYEQYF
.	.	TRBV30	TRBJ1-5	TGTGCCTGGAGTGCTTCGGGAGGCGAGCCCCAGCATTTT	CAWSASGGEPQHF
.	.	TRBV11-2	TRBJ2-2	TGTGCCAGCAGCTCGACTAATACCGGGGAGCTGTTTTTT	CASSSTNTGELFF
.	.	TRBV6-1	TRBJ1-2	TGTGCCAGCAGTGAAAATCATCCTAACTATGGCTACACCTTC	CASSENHPNYGYTF